The 16 T cell receptor beta chains below all came from one sample that was sequenced in a study of cytomegalovirus exposure and HLA in healthy donors. PCR employed 60 Vbeta and 13 Jbeta primers. The data were produced by immunoSEQ multiplex PCR, yet TCRdb's version contains in-frame clones alone and is incomplete. The sample holds more than 95,000 clones, 81% seen once. The sequenced material came from PBMCs. All receptors come from a man younger than 35 in good health and CMV-seronegative.

V gene TRBV11-2 combines with J gene TRBJ2-2, with D perhaps matching TRBD1 (5 bases). CDR3 length: 14 amino acids. Germline values: CDR1 SGHAT, CDR2 FQNNGV. V gave up 1 base and J gave up 7 bases, with 10 bases separating them. CDR3 loop: CASSLGPGNGELFF. As DNA, the CDR3 is TGTGCCAGCAGCTTAGGTCCAGGGAACGGGGAGCTGTTTTTT. The full variable domain, completed using reference TRBV11-2 and TRBJ2-2, is EAGVAQSPRYKIIEKRQSVAFWCNPISGHATLYWYQQILGQGPKLLIQFQNNGVVDDSQLPKDRFSAERLKGVDSTLKIQPAKLEDSAVYLCASSLGPGNGELFFGEGSRLTVL.

V is TRBV27 and J is TRBJ2-7, with 7 nucleotides matching TRBD1. Looked up from germline, CDR1 is MNHEY and CDR2 is SMNVEV (reference sequence). The junction had 8 bases not matched to a gene; V was cut back by 6 bases and J by 0 bases. The CDR3 has 15 residues. CDR3 amino acids: CASSNRQGPSYEQYF. The CDR3 coding sequence is TGTGCCAGCAGCAACCGACAGGGACCCTCCTACGAGCAGTACTTC.

The CDR3 sequence: CASSRTRSSYEQYF. The CDR3 DNA follows: TGTGCCAGCAGCCGGACTAGGTCCTCCTACGAGCAGTACTTC. The V and J genes are TRBV13 and TRBJ2-7; 7 nucleotides line up with TRBD2. This CDR3 has 14 amino acids. Germline CDR1 PRHDT, CDR2 FYEKMQ (reference sequence). J gave up 0 bases and V 5 bases, and 4 bases lay outside the gene matches. The whole variable domain, filled in from reference TRBV13 and TRBJ2-7, reads AAGVIQSPRHLIKEKRETATLKCYPIPRHDTVYWYQQGPGQDPQFLISFYEKMQSDKGSIPDRFSAQQFSDYHSELNMSSLELGDSALYFCASSRTRSSYEQYFGPGTRLTVT.

The chain links TRBV9 to TRBJ2-2; TRBD1 aligns across 8 bases. V was pared by 0 bases and J by 3 bases, with 10 bases of the junction left unmatched. Germline assignment: CDR1 SGDLS and CDR2 YYNGEE. The CDR3 has 18 residues. CDR3 DNA sequence: TGTGCCAGCAGCGTAGGGAGGAGGTCAGGGGGCCACACCGGGGAGCTGTTTTTT. This codes for CASSVGRRSGGHTGELFF.

The rearrangement links TRBV19 to TRBJ1-5; TRBD1 agrees at 10 bases. V lost 3 bases to trimming and J lost 7 bases; unmatched junction nucleotides: 12. This CDR3 contains 17 residues. Germline loops: CDR1 LNHDA, CDR2 SQIVND (reference sequence). The CDR3 spells CASSMPTGGQVKQPQHF. The CDR3 DNA sequence: TGTGCCAGTAGTATGCCGACAGGGGGCCAGGTGAAACAGCCCCAGCATTTT.

The chain recombines TRBV6-5 with TRBJ1-5; perhaps TRBD1 as D (6 bases). V was shortened by 10 bases and J by 6 bases, with 16 bases between the two germline ends. The CDR3 has 13 residues. Germline loops: CDR1 MNHEY, CDR2 SVGAGI. CDR3 nucleotides: TGTGCCACACGCCCCGGGGGGCGTCAGCCCCAGCATTTT. Translated, it gives CATRPGGRQPQHF.

The chain carries TRBV5-4 and TRBJ2-5; TRBD1 matches 8 bases. Germline trimming cut 0 bases from V and 6 bases from J; bases unmatched to any gene: 16. The CDR3 contains 18 residues. From germline, CDR1 is SGHNT and CDR2 YYREEE (reference sequence). The chain's CDR3 is CASSLALGVGQGAKTQYF. For the CDR3, the DNA is TGTGCCAGCAGCTTGGCCCTAGGTGTAGGGCAGGGGGCGAAGACCCAGTACTTC.

The chain has TRBV7-8 and TRBJ1-4; tentative D call: TRBD1 (5 bases). Looked up from germline, CDR1 is SGHVS and CDR2 is FQNEAQ. There are 16 residues in the CDR3. Trimming removed 5 bases from V and 0 bases from J, with 13 bases in between. CDR3 protein: CASSPLLGPTNEKLFF. DNA of the CDR3: TGTGCCAGCAGCCCTCTTTTGGGGCCAACTAATGAAAAACTGTTTTTT. Full variable domain (missing parts from reference TRBV7-8 and TRBJ1-4): GAGVSQSPRYKVAKRGQDVALRCDPISGHVSLFWYQQALGQGPEFLTYFQNEAQLDKSGLPSDRFFAERPEGSVSTLKIQRTQQEDSAVYLCASSPLLGPTNEKLFFGSGTQLSVL.

The CDR3 sequence: CASSQQGAREAFF. The CDR3 nucleotides are TGTGCCAGCAGCCAACAGGGGGCGAGGGAAGCTTTCTTT. The chain employs TRBV6-5 and TRBJ1-1; 9 positions agree with TRBD1. The trim removed 6 bases at V and 8 bases at J, leaving 7 bases unmatched. The CDR3 has 13 residues. Germline V lookup: CDR1 MNHEY, CDR2 SVGAGI.

This chain uses TRBV11-2 with TRBJ2-1; perhaps TRBD1 as D (6 bases). The CDR3 runs to 14 residues. Trimming cost V 4 bases and J 5 bases, with 12 bases left between them. The germline gives CDR1 SGHAT, CDR2 FQNNGV. The CDR3 DNA reads TGTGCCAGCAGCTCCACAGGGAACCACAATGAGCAGTTCTTC. Protein: CASSSTGNHNEQFF. The full variable domain, rest sourced from reference TRBV11-2 and TRBJ2-1, is EAGVAQSPRYKIIEKRQSVAFWCNPISGHATLYWYQQILGQGPKLLIQFQNNGVVDDSQLPKDRFSAERLKGVDSTLKIQPAKLEDSAVYLCASSSTGNHNEQFFGPGTRLTVL.

V is TRBV11-2 and J is TRBJ2-3; D is undetermined. Germline lookup yields CDR1 SGHAT and CDR2 FQNNGV. The CDR3 covers 12 residues. V dropped 5 bases and J dropped 4 bases, with 7 bases sitting between them. CDR3 in amino acids: CASSHPADTQYF. CDR3 coding DNA: TGTGCCAGCAGCCACCCGGCAGATACGCAGTATTTT. Full variable domain (rest looked up from reference TRBV11-2 and TRBJ2-3): EAGVAQSPRYKIIEKRQSVAFWCNPISGHATLYWYQQILGQGPKLLIQFQNNGVVDDSQLPKDRFSAERLKGVDSTLKIQPAKLEDSAVYLCASSHPADTQYFGPGTRLTVL.

For the CDR3, the DNA is TGCGCCAGCAGCTGGACAGGGCCAAGTCAGGAGCAGTACTTC. Its translation: CASSWTGPSQEQYF. V is TRBV5-1 and J is TRBJ2-7, with TRBD1 identical over 8 bases. Germline CDR1 SGHRS, CDR2 YFSETQ. The trim removed 3 bases at V and 7 bases at J, leaving 9 bases unmatched. The CDR3 is 14 residues long.

The chain employs TRBV19 and TRBJ2-7, with 10 bases fitting TRBD1. The germline gives CDR1 LNHDA, CDR2 SQIVND (reference sequence). The CDR3 contains 15 residues. V lost 5 bases and J lost 4; bases outside the gene matches: 8. The CDR3 here is CASSAYSGQGYEQYF. In DNA form, the CDR3 reads TGTGCCAGTAGTGCTTATTCGGGACAGGGGTACGAGCAGTACTTC.

The chain is built from TRBV10-3 and TRBJ1-5, with TRBD1 as a possible D gene (6 bases). The length of the CDR3 is 12 residues. From germline, CDR1 is ENHRY and CDR2 SYGVKD. Trimming pared 8 bases from V and 3 bases from J, leaving 8 bases between. CDR3 residues: CAIGQINQPQHF. The CDR3 coding sequence is TGTGCCATCGGACAGATCAATCAGCCCCAGCATTTT.

The gene calls are TRBV7-9 and TRBJ1-3, with D perhaps matching TRBD1 (6 bases). The CDR3 sequence is 17 residues long. The V gene lost 8 bases and the J gene lost 4 bases, with 24 bases spanning the gap. Looked up from germline, CDR1 is SEHNR and CDR2 is FQNEAQ (reference sequence). The CDR3 is CASYDLTGFSPGNTIYF. The DNA for the CDR3 is TGTGCCAGCTACGACTTGACAGGATTCAGCCCGGGAAACACCATATATTTT. Using reference TRBV7-9 and TRBJ1-3 for the parts outside the CDR3, the full variable domain is DTGVSQNPRHKITKRGQNVTFRCDPISEHNRLYWYRQTLGQGPEFLTYFQNEAQLEKSRLLSDRFSAERPKGSFSTLEIQRTEQGDSAMYLCASYDLTGFSPGNTIYFGEGSWLTVV.

V is TRBV19 and J is TRBJ1-1; no clear D gene. The V end was cut by 1 base, the J end by 2 bases, with 11 bases between. CDR3 length: 15 residues. Germline V gene data show CDR1 as LNHDA and CDR2 as SQIVND (reference sequence). The CDR3 nucleotides are TGTGCCAGTAGTATAGCATCTGGAGGAAACACTGAAGCTTTCTTT. Protein product: CASSIASGGNTEAFF.